These 9 T cell receptor beta chains came from one sample sequenced in a study of blood T cells in healthy people across ages. The use of a sample-barcoded 5' primer and a J-beta primer mix characterized a second PCR of roughly 7 to 11 cycles. Using its own MiXCR run on the 5' RACE reads, TCRdb lists one record per CDR3 protein. Of about 670,000 distinct CDR3 sequences in the sample, about 43% are singletons; the top ten hold around 30%. Sequences were obtained from blood. Receptors originate from a man older than 75 in good health.

This clonotype has more than one count but fewer than ten. One end of the junction does not line up with germline, which may come from a read error. The chain joins TRBV7-7 to TRBJ2-5; 8 bases line up with TRBD2. There are 16 residues in the CDR3. Germline CDR1 is SSHAT and CDR2 is FNYEAQ (reference sequence). The CDR3 sequence: CASSLYLLAAPGTQYF. The DNA for the CDR3 is TGTGCTAGCAGCTTATATTTACTAGCGGCACCGGGGACCCAGTACTTC.

This clonotype occurred a few times. J is TRBJ2-3 and V is TRBV6-2 or TRBV6-3; no firm D call. The V gene's germline CDR1 is MNHEY and CDR2 SVGEGT. With 2 bases removed from V and 2 bases from J, the gap between germline ends came to 11 bases. This CDR3 is built from 15 residues. CDR3 bases: TGTGCCAGCAGTTACGAAAACACCTACACAGATACGCAGTATTTT. Translation gives CASSYENTYTDTQYF.

This chain uses TRBV6-5 with TRBJ2-5; D tentatively reads TRBD1 or TRBD2 (5 bases each). The CDR3 totals 15 residues. CDR1 MNHEY and CDR2 SVGAGI come from the germline V gene. The germline V and J ends were trimmed by 0 bases and 4 bases, with 12 bases remaining between them. The CDR3 region is CASSYSWGRRETQYF. CDR3 sequence (DNA): TGTGCCAGCAGTTACTCGTGGGGACGGAGAGAGACCCAGTACTTC.

The chain is built from TRBV7-9 and TRBJ2-2, with no clear D. V dropped 1 base and J dropped 4 bases, with 4 bases sitting between them. The CDR3 has 13 residues. Germline lookup yields CDR1 SEHNR and CDR2 FQNEAQ (reference sequence). The CDR3 DNA sequence: TGTGCCAGCAGCTTAGACCCCACCGGGGAGCTGTTTTTT. Residues: CASSLDPTGELFF.

There are a few counts of this clonotype. The J gene is TRBJ1-1, the V gene TRBV2; D is perhaps TRBD1 (6 bases). CDR1 and CDR2 (germline): SNHLY, FYNNEI. V lost 5 bases and J lost 0, with 10 bases in between. The CDR3 length is 14 residues. Here the CDR3 DNA reads TGTGCCAGCAGTTTACAGGGACTGAACACTGAAGCTTTCTTT. Protein sequence: CASSLQGLNTEAFF.

This clonotype was observed a single time. This chain joins TRBV24-1 and TRBJ2-1; D may correspond to TRBD1 or TRBD2 (6 bases each). This CDR3 has 17 residues. V dropped 0 bases and J dropped 7 bases, with 18 bases sitting between them. Germline V gives CDR1 KGHDR, CDR2 SFDVKD. In nucleotides, the CDR3 is TGTGCCACCAGTGATTTGGAATCTGGGGGGCCCGGAAATGAGCAGTTCTTC. Its protein is CATSDLESGGPGNEQFF.

This chain joins TRBV30 and TRBJ2-1; 11 bases agree with TRBD2. The CDR3 runs 15 residues. V shed 0 bases, J shed 7 bases, and the junction held 5 bases outside the gene matches. Germline V CDR1 and CDR2: GTSNPN, SVGIG (reference sequence). The CDR3 loop is CAWSVGASGGNEQFF. Here the CDR3 DNA reads TGTGCCTGGAGTGTTGGGGCTAGCGGGGGGAATGAGCAGTTCTTC.

The chain uses TRBV10-1 and TRBJ2-3; 8 positions agree with TRBD2. J lost 6 bases, V lost 2 bases, and 10 bases had no gene match. This CDR3 spans 16 amino acids. Per germline, CDR1 WNHNN and CDR2 SYGVQD (reference sequence). CDR3 nucleotide sequence: TGCGCCAGCAGTGAGGCAAGTGCGGGGGGCCAGGATACGCAGTATTTT. It specifies CASSEASAGGQDTQYF.

This clonotype was picked up one time. The chain has TRBV6-2 or TRBV6-3 and TRBJ2-1; 7 bases align to TRBD1. The tail of the sequence fits TRBJ2-7 better, so the J call may be wrong. The CDR3 loop spans 15 amino acids. Germline values: CDR1 MNHEY, CDR2 SVGEGT. The CDR3, as DNA: TGTGCCAGCAGATCCGGGACAGTCACCTACAATGAGCAGTACTTC. This sequence encodes CASRSGTVTYNEQYF.